Shown below are 26 T cell receptor beta chains from a single sample sequenced in a study of beta chain features in type 1 diabetes. TCRB transcripts that were expressed got sequenced, as all of the isolated RNA had been reverse transcribed. Clones were sequenced by immunoSEQ multiplex PCR, and TCRdb holds only the in-frame ones, with some missing. The data show about 320,000 clones, about 14% seen once. Sequencing used central memory CD4+ T cells from blood. The receptors were sampled from a man aged 30 to 45 in good health.

In its sample, this clone was seen many times. At one of its ends the junction is not consistent with the germline gene, which may arise from a read error. Distinct nucleotide sequences in the sample also encode this CDR3. The rearrangement links TRBV7-7 to TRBJ2-2; tentative D call: TRBD2 (5 bases). The CDR3 length is 13 residues. Germline V gene lookup returns CDR1 SSHAT and CDR2 FNYEAQ (reference sequence). The CDR3 DNA is TGTGCTAGCAGCTTAAGGGAGACCGGGGAGCTGTTTTTT. Translating it yields CASSLRETGELFF.

The V gene is TRBV7-3, the J gene TRBJ1-1; D might be TRBD1 (5 bases). Per the germline V gene, CDR1 is SGHTA and CDR2 is FQGTGA. The CDR3 totals 12 residues. Trimming removed 5 bases at V and 8 bases at J, with 12 bases between. The CDR3 DNA reads as TGTGCCAGCAGCAACCGACAGCCCGAAGCTTTCTTT. Amino acid sequence: CASSNRQPEAFF. Full variable domain (rest looked up from reference TRBV7-3 and TRBJ1-1): GAGVSQTPSNKVTEKGKYVELRCDPISGHTALYWYRQSLGQGPEFLIYFQGTGAADDSGLPNDRFFAVRPEGSVSTLKIQRTERGDSAVYLCASSNRQPEAFFGQGTRLTVV.

This clone was counted only a few times. The V call is TRBV29-1, the J call TRBJ2-4; 7 bases map to TRBD1. Germline V gives CDR1 SQVTM, CDR2 ANQGSEA. V was pared by 2 bases and J by 5 bases, with 0 bases of the junction left unmatched. The CDR3 sequence is 12 residues long. The CDR3 DNA reads TGCAGCGTTGAACAGGGGGAAAACATTCAGTACTTC. It is translated as CSVEQGENIQYF.

This clone has ten or more counts. The rearrangement joins TRBV7-2 to TRBJ1-6; TRBD1 matches at 8 bases. Germline assignment: CDR1 SGHTA and CDR2 FQGNSA. Trimming took 5 bases from V and 7 from J; bases not matched to a gene: 4. CDR3 size: 14 residues. CDR3 sequence (DNA): TGTGCCAGCAGCCTGACAGGGGACAATTCACCCCTCCACTTT. Its translation: CASSLTGDNSPLHF. The entire variable domain, with the rest obtained from reference TRBV7-2 and TRBJ1-6, is as follows: GAGVSQSPSNKVTEKGKDVELRCDPISGHTALYWYRQSLGQGLEFLIYFQGNSAPDKSGLPSDRFSAERTGGSVSTLTIQRTQQEDSAVYLCASSLTGDNSPLHFGNGTRLTVT.

This clone was detected only a few times. The CDR3 bases are TGTGCCAGCTCCGTAGCGGGAGATGAGACCCAGTACTTC. This sequence encodes CASSVAGDETQYF. J is TRBJ2-5 and V is TRBV11-3, with TRBD2 matching over 9 bases. The CDR3 runs to 13 residues. Germline trimming cut 8 bases from V and 5 bases from J; bases unmatched to any gene: 6. Germline loops: CDR1 SGHNT, CDR2 YENEEA.

With regard to this clone: One base separates it from a far larger clone, so it is likely a read error. This chain uses TRBV11-2 with TRBJ1-2, with D hard to call. CDR3 length: 12 amino acids. Trimming stripped 5 bases from V and 0 bases from J, with 4 bases between. Germline-derived CDR1 and CDR2 are SGHAT and FQNNGV. CDR3 sequence: CASSHANYGYTF. The DNA of the CDR3 is TGTGCCAGCAGCCATGCTAACTATGGCTACACCTTC. The full variable domain, in which reference TRBV11-2 and TRBJ1-2 provide the parts outside the CDR3, is EAGVAQSPRYKIIEKRQSVAFWCNPISGHATLYWYQQILGQGPKLLIQFQNNGVVDDSQLPKDRFSAERLKGVDSTLKIQPAKLEDSAVYLCASSHANYGYTFGSGTRLTVV.

The chain carries TRBV19 and TRBJ2-6, with D tentatively TRBD1 (5 bases). V was shortened by 4 bases and J by 2 bases, with 9 bases between the two germline ends. The CDR3 has 15 residues. From germline, CDR1 is LNHDA and CDR2 SQIVND (reference sequence). In nucleotides, the CDR3 is TGTGCCAGTAGTAAGGGGCCGGCTGGGGCCAACGTCCTGACTTTC. Its protein is CASSKGPAGANVLTF. Using reference TRBV19 and TRBJ2-6 for the parts outside the CDR3, the full variable domain is DGGITQSPKYLFRKEGQNVTLSCEQNLNHDAMYWYRQDPGQGLRLIYYSQIVNDFQKGDIAEGYSVSREKKESFPLTVTSAQKNPTAFYLCASSKGPAGANVLTFGAGSRLTVL.

This clone has only a few counts. The chain combines TRBV14 with TRBJ2-1, with a tentative D call TRBD2 (6 bases). The CDR3 is made up of 16 amino acids. Germline V gene lookup returns CDR1 SGHDN and CDR2 FVKESK. V was shortened by 1 base and J by 4 bases, with 14 bases between the two germline ends. The CDR3 DNA reads TGTGCCAGCAGCCAAGGCCCGGGGGACTTTTACAATGAGCAGTTCTTC. Translating it yields CASSQGPGDFYNEQFF.

The CDR3 is CASRPGGGSSETQYF. The CDR3 nucleotides are TGCGCCAGCAGACCAGGGGGCGGCTCCTCAGAGACCCAGTACTTC. The chain is built from TRBV5-1 and TRBJ2-5, with 8 bases fitting TRBD1. V shed 5 bases, J shed 4 bases, and the junction held 10 bases outside the gene matches. The V gene's germline CDR1 is SGHRS and CDR2 YFSETQ. The CDR3 covers 15 residues.

This chain links TRBV19 with TRBJ2-5, with 10 positions matching TRBD2. In germline, CDR1 is LNHDA, CDR2 SQIVND (reference sequence). This CDR3 has 14 amino acids. Unmatched junction bases numbered 13, after V lost 10 bases and J lost 8 bases. CDR3 in amino acids: CATALAGWTGTQYF. CDR3 DNA sequence: TGTGCCACTGCACTAGCGGGGTGGACAGGCACCCAGTACTTC.

This clone has only a few counts. The chain's CDR3 is CASSYTGTGGAFF. The CDR3 DNA follows: TGTGCCAGCAGCTACACCGGGACAGGAGGAGCTTTCTTT. The chain is built from TRBV5-4 and TRBJ1-1, with 8 bases aligning to TRBD1. The CDR3 runs 13 residues. V was clipped by 3 bases and J by 10 bases; unmatched bases: 8. CDR1 SGHNT and CDR2 YYREEE come from the germline V gene (reference sequence).

The chain employs TRBV7-3 and TRBJ2-5; D is tentatively TRBD1 or TRBD2 (5 bases each). CDR1 and CDR2 from the germline V gene are SGHTA and FQGTGA. This CDR3 contains 14 residues. The V end was cut by 6 bases, the J end by 2 bases, with 13 bases between. CDR3 in amino acids: CASSPGTGQETQYF. The CDR3 DNA is TGTGCCAGCAGTCCCGGGACGGGACAAGAGACCCAGTACTTC.

The chain is built from TRBV6-6 and TRBJ1-5; D uncertain. CDR3 length: 14 residues. Germline V gene data show CDR1 as MNHNY and CDR2 as SVGAGI (reference sequence). V was pared by 1 base and J by 0 bases, with 4 bases between. CDR3 bases: TGTGCCAGCAGTTACTTGAATAGCAATCAGCCCCAGCATTTT. Protein product: CASSYLNSNQPQHF.

This sequence joins TRBV5-8 and TRBJ2-7, with D perhaps matching TRBD1 or TRBD2 (5 bases each). Germline V lookup: CDR1 SGHTS, CDR2 YDEGEE. This CDR3 has 15 amino acids. Trimming took off 6 bases at V and 4 bases at J, with 20 bases between the two ends. CDR3 DNA sequence: TGTGCCAGCACGTGGGACGCCGAAGTGTATTACGAGCAGTACGTC. Translated, it gives CASTWDAEVYYEQYV.

This clone occurred a few times. This chain joins TRBV9 and TRBJ2-7, with 9 bases aligning to TRBD1. Germline assignment: CDR1 SGDLS and CDR2 YYNGEE. This CDR3 is 14 amino acids long. Trimming removed 2 bases from V and 6 bases from J; junction bases left unmatched: 6. For the CDR3, the DNA is TGTGCCAGCAGCGTCCAAACAGGGGGCGGCGAGCAGTACTTC. Amino acids: CASSVQTGGGEQYF.

This clone came up a few times. The rearrangement joins TRBV11-3 to TRBJ2-1; TRBD2 matches at 8 bases. This CDR3 region has 16 residues. V was pared by 5 bases and J by 8 bases, with 14 bases of the junction left unmatched. Germline loops: CDR1 SGHNT, CDR2 YENEEA. This chain's CDR3 is CASSARRGEAGDEQFF. For the CDR3, the DNA is TGTGCCAGCAGCGCACGACGAGGAGAAGCGGGGGATGAGCAGTTCTTC.

The DNA of the CDR3 is TGTGCCAGCAGCTTGGGCGAAGGGTTACGTGGCTACACCTTC. This sequence encodes CASSLGEGLRGYTF. The chain joins TRBV7-9 to TRBJ1-2; D is undetermined. V lost 3 bases and J 7 bases, leaving 15 bases between the germline ends. The CDR3 has 14 residues. CDR1 SEHNR and CDR2 FQNEAQ come from the germline V gene (reference sequence).

This chain connects TRBV6-5 to TRBJ1-2, with TRBD1 matching over 9 bases. This CDR3 spans 15 amino acids. Trimming cost V 2 bases and J 6 bases; bases outside gene matches: 7. Germline loops: CDR1 MNHEY, CDR2 SVGAGI. DNA for the CDR3: TGTGCCAGCAGTTACCAGACAGGGGGGGGTAATGGCTACACCTTC. Protein: CASSYQTGGGNGYTF.

The chain has TRBV11-1 and TRBJ2-6; D may match TRBD1 or TRBD2 (5 bases each). V was cut by 5 bases and J by 4 bases, with 15 bases left in between. The CDR3 covers 16 residues. Looked up from germline, CDR1 is SGHAT and CDR2 is FQDESV (reference sequence). DNA for the CDR3: TGTGCCAGCAGCCCCGGCCCAGGGAGAGGGGCCAACGTCCTGACTTTC. Translated: CASSPGPGRGANVLTF.

This chain uses TRBV11-3 with TRBJ2-1; D possibly corresponds to TRBD2 (6 bases). V gave up 1 base and J gave up 7 bases, with 11 bases separating them. The CDR3 is 14 residues long. The germline V gene encodes CDR1 SGHNT and CDR2 YENEEA. The CDR3: CASSLGGEGNEQFF. The CDR3 bases are TGTGCCAGCAGCTTAGGGGGGGAAGGTAATGAGCAGTTCTTC.

This clone was counted only a few times. This chain connects TRBV21-1 to TRBJ2-7; no check of the table's D call, TRBD1, against the DNA was made. TRBV21-1 represents a pseudogene. The CDR3 sequence is 15 residues long. CDR3 region: CASSKVKLQGYEQYV. The CDR3 nucleotides are TGTGCCAGCAGCAAAGTCAAACTACAGGGCTACGAGCAGTACGTC.

This clone was observed a handful of times. The chain carries TRBV7-2 and TRBJ2-7; possibly TRBD2 for D (5 bases). Trimming took off 5 bases at V and 7 bases at J, with 21 bases between the two ends. Germline loops: CDR1 SGHTA, CDR2 FQGNSA. CDR3 size: 15 residues. The CDR3 is CASSRDGRGSEEQYV. The CDR3 DNA follows: TGTGCCAGCAGCCGTGATGGGAGAGGGTCGGAAGAGCAGTACGTC.

This clone was seen only a few times. J is TRBJ1-5 and V is TRBV19; a possible D gene is TRBD1 (6 bases). This CDR3 has 15 amino acids. Germline-derived CDR1 and CDR2 are LNHDA and SQIVND (reference sequence). Trimming pared 4 bases from V and 2 bases from J, leaving 12 bases between. The CDR3 loop reads CASSKGNRGNQPQHF. CDR3 nucleotide sequence: TGTGCCAGTAGTAAAGGTAACAGGGGCAATCAGCCCCAGCATTTT.

This clone was seen only a few times. The rearrangement joins TRBV6-1 to TRBJ2-3, with D unresolved. The CDR3 sequence is 11 residues long. The ends were cut back, 10 bases at V and 1 base at J, with 6 bases in the middle. Germline loops: CDR1 MNHNS, CDR2 SASEGT. For the CDR3, the DNA is TGTGCCATCAGACGCACAGATACGCAGTATTTT. Its protein is CAIRRTDTQYF.

This clone was observed at least ten times. The chain is built from TRBV5-6 and TRBJ2-1, with a tentative D call TRBD2 (6 bases). Germline CDR1 reads SGHDT; CDR2 reads YYEEEE. The CDR3 has 13 amino acids. The ends were cut back, 2 bases at V and 8 bases at J, with 11 bases in the middle. The CDR3, as DNA: TGTGCCAGCAGCTTCGGGAGTGAGTATGAGCAGTTCTTC. Translating gives CASSFGSEYEQFF.

The chain uses TRBV5-4 and TRBJ1-2; D not resolved. CDR1 is SGHNT, CDR2 YYREEE, per germline (reference sequence). V lost 4 bases and J 7 bases, leaving 20 bases between the germline ends. The CDR3 spans 15 residues. CDR3 nucleotide sequence: TGTGCCAGCAGCCAAGTTCAACGCAGGAATTCTGGCTACACCTTC. This encodes CASSQVQRRNSGYTF. The whole variable domain, filled in from reference TRBV5-4 and TRBJ1-2, reads ETGVTQSPTHLIKTRGQQVTLRCSSQSGHNTVSWYQQALGQGPQFIFQYYREEENGRGNFPPRFSGLQFPNYSSELNVNALELDDSALYLCASSQVQRRNSGYTFGSGTRLTVV.